Below, 9 T cell receptor beta chains from the same sample are listed, as sequenced in a study of radiotherapy plus CTLA-4 blockade in lung cancer. The data were produced by immunoSEQ multiplex PCR, yet TCRdb's version contains in-frame clones alone and is incomplete. The table shows roughly 120,000 clones, with roughly 74% occurring only once. This sample comprised peripheral blood, obtained from a patient treated with radiotherapy plus ipilimumab. These receptors were obtained from a human donor with non-small cell lung cancer who had a partial response to radiotherapy plus ipilimumab.

This sequence joins TRBV25-1 and TRBJ1-5; D is possibly TRBD1 (5 bases). V lost 4 bases and J lost 0, with 19 bases in between. Germline CDR1 reads MGHDK; CDR2 reads SYGVNS. The CDR3 has 18 amino acids. Here the CDR3 reads CASSARDSGGYSNQPQHF. In nucleotides, the CDR3 is TGTGCCAGCAGTGCCAGGGATTCGGGTGGATATAGCAATCAGCCCCAGCATTTT.

There are a few counts of this clone. The CDR3 reads CASSLTGGQETQYF. DNA for the CDR3: TGCGCCAGCAGCTTAACAGGGGGGCAAGAGACCCAGTACTTC. This chain connects TRBV5-1 to TRBJ2-5; 8 bases match TRBD1. Trimming removed 2 bases from V and 2 bases from J; junction bases left unmatched: 2. The CDR3 is made up of 14 amino acids. Looked up from germline, CDR1 is SGHRS and CDR2 is YFSETQ. The variable domain in full, completed from reference TRBV5-1 and TRBJ2-5, reads KAGVTQTPRYLIKTRGQQVTLSCSPISGHRSVSWYQQTPGQGLQFLFEYFSETQRNKGNFPGRFSGRQFSNSRSEMNVSTLELGDSALYLCASSLTGGQETQYFGPGTRLLVL.

CDR3 bases: TGCGCCAGCAGCTTGGACAGGGGCGGTTCACCCCTCCACTTT. Its protein product is CASSLDRGGSPLHF. The rearrangement uses TRBV5-1 and TRBJ1-6, with 7 bases lining up with TRBD1. The length of the CDR3 is 14 residues. Germline V lookup: CDR1 SGHRS, CDR2 YFSETQ. The J segment lost 9 bases and the V segment lost 0 bases, leaving 3 bases of the junction unmatched.

This clone was observed a few times. The chain carries TRBV4-2 and TRBJ2-2; TRBD2 matches at 11 bases. This CDR3 is 15 amino acids long. CDR1 LGHNA and CDR2 YNFKEQ come from the germline V gene. With 7 bases clipped from V and 5 bases from J, the junction kept 6 bases outside the gene matches. The CDR3 bases are TGTGCCAGCAAAGGTAGCGGGAGGGCAACCGGGGAGCTGTTTTTT. This translates into CASKGSGRATGELFF.

The V gene is TRBV2, the J gene TRBJ1-2; no firm D call. The CDR3 sequence is 12 residues long. CDR1 SNHLY and CDR2 FYNNEI come from the germline V gene. CDR3 DNA sequence: TGTGTCACCAGAGCCGATACGGATGGCTACACCTTC. Protein sequence: CVTRADTDGYTF.

This clone occurred once. The V and J genes are TRBV2 and TRBJ2-4; no clear D. Trimming took off 7 bases at V and 4 bases at J, with 23 bases between the two ends. Germline CDR1 is SNHLY and CDR2 is FYNNEI. The CDR3 has 17 residues. CDR3 in DNA: TGTGCCAGCACCGGAGCGTCCAAGGATAACCCGAAAAACATTCAGTACTTC. The encoded protein is CASTGASKDNPKNIQYF.

V gene TRBV30 combines with J gene TRBJ2-7; possible D gene TRBD2, 6 bases. The CDR3 totals 13 residues. The V end was cut by 1 base, the J end by 5 bases, with 12 bases between. Germline CDR1 GTSNPN, CDR2 SVGIG (reference sequence). The CDR3: CAWSGGECDEQYV. The CDR3 nucleotides read TGTGCCTGGAGTGGGGGGGAGTGTGACGAGCAGTACGTC.

V usage is TRBV19 and J usage is TRBJ1-1; D remains unclear. Germline V lookup: CDR1 LNHDA, CDR2 SQIVND (reference sequence). The CDR3 is made up of 14 amino acids. The V end lost 3 bases, the J end lost 8 bases, and 16 bases lay between the germline ends. The CDR3 is CASSMSSAGVEAFF. In DNA form, the CDR3 reads TGTGCCAGTAGTATGTCATCCGCGGGAGTGGAAGCTTTCTTT.

This rearrangement joins TRBV7-2 to TRBJ2-5, with 11 bases identical to TRBD2. The CDR3 length is 14 residues. J was trimmed by 2 bases and V by 5 bases; bases with no gene match: 1. Germline CDR1 SGHTA, CDR2 FQGNSA. CDR3 sequence (DNA): TGTGCCAGCAGCCGACTAGCGGGGCAAGAGACCCAGTACTTC. Translation: CASSRLAGQETQYF.